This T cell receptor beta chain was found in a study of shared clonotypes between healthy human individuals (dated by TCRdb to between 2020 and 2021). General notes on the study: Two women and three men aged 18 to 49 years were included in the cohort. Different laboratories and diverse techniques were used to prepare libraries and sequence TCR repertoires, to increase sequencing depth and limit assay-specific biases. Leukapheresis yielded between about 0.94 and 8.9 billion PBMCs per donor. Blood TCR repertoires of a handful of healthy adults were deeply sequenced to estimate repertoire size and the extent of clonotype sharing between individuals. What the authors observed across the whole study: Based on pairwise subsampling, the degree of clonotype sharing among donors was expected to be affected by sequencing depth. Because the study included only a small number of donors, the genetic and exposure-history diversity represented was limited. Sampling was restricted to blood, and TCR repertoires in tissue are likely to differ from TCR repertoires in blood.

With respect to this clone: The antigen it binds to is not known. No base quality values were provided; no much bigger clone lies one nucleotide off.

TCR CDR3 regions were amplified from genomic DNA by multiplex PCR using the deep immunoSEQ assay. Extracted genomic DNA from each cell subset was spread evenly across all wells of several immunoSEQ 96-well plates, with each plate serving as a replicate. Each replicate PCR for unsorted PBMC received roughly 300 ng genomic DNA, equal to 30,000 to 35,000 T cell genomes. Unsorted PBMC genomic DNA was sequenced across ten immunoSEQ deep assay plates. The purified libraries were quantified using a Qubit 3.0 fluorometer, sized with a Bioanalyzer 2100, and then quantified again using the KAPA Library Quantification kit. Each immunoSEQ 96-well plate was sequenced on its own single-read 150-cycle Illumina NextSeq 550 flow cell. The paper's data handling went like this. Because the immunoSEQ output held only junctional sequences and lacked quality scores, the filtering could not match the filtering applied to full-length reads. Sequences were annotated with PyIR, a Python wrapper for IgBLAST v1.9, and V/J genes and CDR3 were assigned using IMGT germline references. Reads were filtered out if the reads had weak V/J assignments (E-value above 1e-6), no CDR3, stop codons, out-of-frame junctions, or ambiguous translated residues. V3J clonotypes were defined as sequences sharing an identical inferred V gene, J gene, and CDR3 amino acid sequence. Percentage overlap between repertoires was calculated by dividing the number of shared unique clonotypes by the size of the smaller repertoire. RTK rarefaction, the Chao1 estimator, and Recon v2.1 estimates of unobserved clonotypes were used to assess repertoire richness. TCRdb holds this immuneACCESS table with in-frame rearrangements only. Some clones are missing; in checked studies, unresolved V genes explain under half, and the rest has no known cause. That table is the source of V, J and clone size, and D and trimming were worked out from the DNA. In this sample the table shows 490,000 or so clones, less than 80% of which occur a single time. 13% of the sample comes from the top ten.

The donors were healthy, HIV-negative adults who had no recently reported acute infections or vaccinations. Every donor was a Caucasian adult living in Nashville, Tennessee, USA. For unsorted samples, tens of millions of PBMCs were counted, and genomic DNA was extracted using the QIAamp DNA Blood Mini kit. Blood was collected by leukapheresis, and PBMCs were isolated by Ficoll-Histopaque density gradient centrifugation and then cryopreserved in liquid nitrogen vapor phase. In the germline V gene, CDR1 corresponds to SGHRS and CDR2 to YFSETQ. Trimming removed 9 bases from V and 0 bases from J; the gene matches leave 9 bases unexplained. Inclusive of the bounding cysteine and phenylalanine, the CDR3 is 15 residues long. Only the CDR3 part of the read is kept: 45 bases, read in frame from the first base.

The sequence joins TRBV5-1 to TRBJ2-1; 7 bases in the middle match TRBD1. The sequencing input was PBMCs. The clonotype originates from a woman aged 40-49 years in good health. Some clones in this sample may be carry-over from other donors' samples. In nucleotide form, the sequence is TGCGCCACAGCCCGGGACAGTGGCTCCTACAATGAGCAGTTCTTC. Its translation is CATARDSGSYNEQFF.